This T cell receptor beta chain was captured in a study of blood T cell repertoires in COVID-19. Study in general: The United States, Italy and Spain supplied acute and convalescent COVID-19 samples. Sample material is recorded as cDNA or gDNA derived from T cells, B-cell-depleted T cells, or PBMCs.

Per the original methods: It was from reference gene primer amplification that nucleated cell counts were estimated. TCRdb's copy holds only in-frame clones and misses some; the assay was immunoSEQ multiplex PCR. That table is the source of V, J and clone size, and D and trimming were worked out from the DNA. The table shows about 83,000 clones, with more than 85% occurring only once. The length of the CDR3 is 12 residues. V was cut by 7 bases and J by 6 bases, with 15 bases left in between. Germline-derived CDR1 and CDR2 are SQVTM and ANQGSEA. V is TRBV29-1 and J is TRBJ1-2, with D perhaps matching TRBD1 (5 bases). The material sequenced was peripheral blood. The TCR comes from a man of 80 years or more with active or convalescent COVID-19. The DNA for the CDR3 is TGCAGCGCTGGATGGGGGGGTGATGGCTACACCTTC. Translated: CSAGWGGDGYTF.